Below, 29 T cell receptor beta chains from the same sample are listed, as sequenced in a study of shared clonotypes between healthy human individuals. Libraries were prepared by immunoSEQ multiplex PCR; TCRdb keeps only in-frame clonotypes and omits some of them. The table has about 530,000 clones, 60% to 80% seen once. Sequenced material: PBMCs. Every receptor here comes from a woman between 35 and 50 years old in good health. Some clones in this sample may be carry-over from other donors' samples.

The rearrangement links TRBV27 to TRBJ2-1; 16 bases match TRBD2. This CDR3 spans 15 amino acids. V trimming: 7 bases; J trimming: 9 bases; junction bases outside the gene matches: 6. Germline V lookup: CDR1 MNHEY, CDR2 SMNVEV (reference sequence). The CDR3 DNA reads TGTGCCAGCACTATGGGGACTAGCGGGAGGGGTGAGCAGTTCTTC. Its translation: CASTMGTSGRGEQFF.

The chain uses TRBV4-2 and TRBJ2-7; the match to TRBD1 covers 7 bases. V shed 0 bases, J shed 0 bases, and the junction held 5 bases outside the gene matches. Germline assignment: CDR1 LGHNA and CDR2 YNFKEQ. The CDR3 length is 16 residues. The CDR3 protein is CASSQEDTGASYEQYF. The CDR3 region has the DNA TGTGCCAGCAGCCAAGAAGATACAGGGGCCTCCTACGAGCAGTACTTC.

This clone has a count of ten or more. The V call is TRBV5-1, the J call TRBJ1-2; maybe TRBD1 (6 bases). CDR3 length: 13 residues. Germline V gene lookup returns CDR1 SGHRS and CDR2 YFSETQ. V was pared by 7 bases and J by 1 base, with 11 bases between. The CDR3 spells CASGAGDNYGYTF. DNA of the CDR3: TGCGCCAGCGGGGCAGGGGATAACTATGGCTACACCTTC.

This chain joins TRBV10-3 and TRBJ2-7; 8 nucleotides align to TRBD1. Per germline, CDR1 ENHRY and CDR2 SYGVKD. V lost 7 bases, J lost 6 bases, and 8 bases stayed unmatched. The CDR3 is 13 amino acids. The CDR3 region is CAITDRGNGEQYF. The CDR3 coding sequence is TGTGCCATCACCGACAGGGGTAACGGCGAGCAGTACTTC.

This clone was detected a few times. Other DNA sequences within the sample encode an identical CDR3. The rearrangement links TRBV29-1 to TRBJ2-7; a possible D gene is TRBD1 (5 bases). Trimming took 6 bases from V and 6 from J, leaving 18 bases between them. The germline V gene encodes CDR1 SQVTM and CDR2 ANQGSEA. The CDR3 consists of 13 residues. The CDR3 DNA follows: TGCAGCGTCGTAGGGGTATCCGGAGTCGAGCAGTACTTC. Translating gives CSVVGVSGVEQYF.

The V call is TRBV5-8, the J call TRBJ1-5; the D gene is possibly TRBD1 (5 bases). The germline gives CDR1 SGHTS, CDR2 YDEGEE. V lost 4 bases to trimming and J lost 3 bases, with 20 bases between them. The CDR3 totals 17 residues. CDR3 amino acids: CASSVTVLSSANQPQHF. The CDR3 DNA sequence: TGTGCCAGCAGCGTGACAGTTCTTTCCAGTGCCAATCAGCCCCAGCATTTT.

This chain joins TRBV28 and TRBJ2-2; 13 bases agree with TRBD2. This CDR3 is 18 amino acids long. J was trimmed by 1 base and V by 2 bases; bases with no gene match: 4. Per germline, CDR1 MDHEN and CDR2 SYDVKM. The CDR3 sequence is CASSLGTSGMGNTGELFF. CDR3 nucleotide sequence: TGTGCCAGCAGTTTAGGGACTAGCGGGATGGGGAACACCGGGGAGCTGTTTTTT.

This sequence joins TRBV2 and TRBJ2-7; TRBD2 agrees at 11 bases. Germline V gene sequence: CDR1 SNHLY, CDR2 FYNNEI. J lost 1 base, V lost 8 bases, and 7 bases had no gene match. The CDR3 has 15 residues. The CDR3 DNA follows: TGTGCCAGCTCCGGGGCTAGCGGGAGGTCCTACGAGCAGTACTTC. Residues: CASSGASGRSYEQYF.

Concerning this clone itself: A far bigger clonotype differs at one base, so this is likely a read error. The V call is TRBV4-3, the J call TRBJ1-5, with a weak D call TRBD1 (6 bases). The V gene lost 0 bases and the J gene lost 5 bases, with 11 bases spanning the gap. This CDR3 comprises 15 residues. The V gene's germline CDR1 is LGHNA and CDR2 YSLEER. CDR3 sequence (DNA): TGCGCCAGCAGCCAAGATGAGGGGGGCCATCAGCCCCAGCATTTT. Translation gives CASSQDEGGHQPQHF.

This clone came up a few times. The chain has TRBV5-5 and TRBJ2-3; D remains unclear. The germline CDR1 and CDR2 sequences are SGHKS and YYEKEE (reference sequence). The length of the CDR3 is 14 residues. The ends were cut back, 6 bases at V and 3 bases at J, with 14 bases in the middle. The CDR3 DNA sequence: TGTGCCAGCACCGATCTGATACGAACAGATACGCAGTATTTT. This gives the protein CASTDLIRTDTQYF.

V gene TRBV28 combines with J gene TRBJ1-1; 9 bases are shared with TRBD1. Trimming cost V 6 bases and J 5 bases; bases outside gene matches: 10. The CDR3 is 15 residues long. Germline lookup yields CDR1 MDHEN and CDR2 SYDVKM. The CDR3, as DNA: TGTGCCAGCAGCCAAACAGGGGGCATAGGGACTGAAGCTTTCTTT. This codes for CASSQTGGIGTEAFF. The full variable domain, completed using reference TRBV28 and TRBJ1-1, is DVKVTQSSRYLVKRTGEKVFLECVQDMDHENMFWYRQDPGLGLRLIYFSYDVKMKEKGDIPEGYSVSREKKERFSLILESASTNQTSMYLCASSQTGGIGTEAFFGQGTRLTVV.

This clone was observed at least ten times. V gene TRBV2 combines with J gene TRBJ2-2; TRBD2 matches 8 bases. The CDR3 totals 16 residues. Germline V gene lookup returns CDR1 SNHLY and CDR2 FYNNEI. The J segment lost 1 base and the V segment lost 5 bases, leaving 6 bases of the junction unmatched. The CDR3 nucleotides are TGTGCCAGCAGTAGTATGAGCGGGAGGAACACCGGGGAGCTGTTTTTT. Translation gives CASSSMSGRNTGELFF.

The chain employs TRBV19 and TRBJ1-2; possible D gene TRBD1, 5 bases. The CDR3 is 15 amino acids. Trimming removed 2 bases from V and 7 bases from J, with 17 bases in between. The germline CDR1 and CDR2 sequences are LNHDA and SQIVND (reference sequence). The CDR3 DNA reads as TGTGCCAGTAGTATATGGACCAGGGAGCCCTCTGGCTACACCTTC. Translation gives CASSIWTREPSGYTF.

The chain has TRBV18 and TRBJ1-2, with TRBD1 matching 12 bases. Germline CDR1 reads KGHSH; CDR2 reads LQKENI. The CDR3 length is 17 residues. With 3 bases clipped from V and 4 bases from J, the junction kept 9 bases outside the gene matches. Here the CDR3 reads CASSPRDRGHQGYGYTF. The CDR3 region has the DNA TGTGCCAGCTCACCTCGGGACAGGGGGCATCAAGGCTATGGCTACACCTTC.

The chain employs TRBV7-8 and TRBJ1-4, with TRBD1 matching over 7 bases. The V gene end was trimmed by 5 bases and the J gene end by 0 bases; junction bases not matched to a gene: 3. The CDR3 is 15 amino acids. Germline CDR1 SGHVS, CDR2 FQNEAQ. The CDR3 sequence is CASSPRGSTNEKLFF. In DNA, the CDR3 is TGTGCCAGCAGCCCCAGGGGGTCAACTAATGAAAAACTGTTTTTT.

Concerning this clone: One end of the junction fails to match germline, which may point to a read error. The chain uses TRBV5-6 and TRBJ2-7; D may be TRBD1 or TRBD2 (5 bases each). The CDR3 extends over 17 amino acids. The germline V gene has CDR1 SGHDT and CDR2 YYEEEE. The CDR3 DNA reads TGTGCCAGCAGTGGGACCGGGTCGGCTTTAAGCTCCTACGAGCAGCACTTC. Translated: CASSGTGSALSSYEQHF.

This clone was observed a single time. V and J are TRBV11-1 and TRBJ2-7, with TRBD2 identical over 9 bases. Germline CDR1 SGHAT, CDR2 FQDESV (reference sequence). The CDR3 contains 15 residues. Trimming cost V 6 bases and J 1 base; bases outside gene matches: 7. The CDR3 DNA is TGTGCCAGCAGGCCGACTAGCGGAAATTCCTACGAGCAGTACTTC. Amino acids: CASRPTSGNSYEQYF. The full variable domain, in which reference TRBV11-1 and TRBJ2-7 provide the parts outside the CDR3, is EAEVAQSPRYKITEKSQAVAFWCDPISGHATLYWYRQILGQGPELLVQFQDESVVDDSQLPKDRFSAERLKGVDSTLKIQPAELGDSAMYLCASRPTSGNSYEQYFGPGTRLTVT.

Here the CDR3 DNA reads TGTGCCAGCAGCCCGACAGGAGAGATCTATGGCTACACCTTC. Its protein product is CASSPTGEIYGYTF. The chain is built from TRBV5-4 and TRBJ1-2; D possibly corresponds to TRBD1 (6 bases). V lost 4 bases, J lost 4 bases, and 14 bases lay in between. The CDR3 loop spans 14 amino acids. Germline V lookup: CDR1 SGHNT, CDR2 YYREEE (reference sequence).

The chain is built from TRBV30 and TRBJ1-2, with unresolved D. V was shortened by 5 bases and J by 8 bases, with 12 bases between the two germline ends. This CDR3 is 11 amino acids long. Germline CDR1 GTSNPN, CDR2 SVGIG (reference sequence). The CDR3 loop reads CAWGEGGGYTF. Here the CDR3 DNA reads TGTGCCTGGGGCGAGGGAGGAGGCTACACCTTC.

The genes are TRBV9 and TRBJ2-1, with TRBD1 matching over 8 bases. V was pared by 4 bases and J by 6 bases, with 9 bases of the junction left unmatched. The CDR3 length is 15 residues. CDR1 and CDR2 from the germline V gene are SGDLS and YYNGEE. CDR3 loop: CASSTGGLLFNEQFF. Here the CDR3 DNA reads TGTGCCAGCAGCACAGGGGGATTGTTGTTCAATGAGCAGTTCTTC.

The genes are TRBV13 and TRBJ2-7; no firm D call. This CDR3 is built from 12 residues. V lost 1 base, J lost 6 bases, and 7 bases lay in between. Germline CDR1 PRHDT, CDR2 FYEKMQ (reference sequence). The chain's CDR3 is CASSLEIGEQYF. In nucleotides, the CDR3 is TGTGCCAGCAGCTTAGAGATCGGCGAGCAGTACTTC.

The chain uses TRBV27 and TRBJ2-1, with a weak D call TRBD1 (5 bases). The CDR3 sequence is 15 residues long. The V gene lost 1 base and the J gene lost 3 bases, with 10 bases spanning the gap. Germline CDR1 MNHEY, CDR2 SMNVEV (reference sequence). CDR3 residues: CASSLFADSYNEQFF. CDR3 nucleotides: TGTGCCAGCAGTTTATTCGCCGACAGCTACAATGAGCAGTTCTTC.

The genes are TRBV27 and TRBJ1-2; TRBD1 matches 7 bases. There are 14 residues in the CDR3. Germline lookup yields CDR1 MNHEY and CDR2 SMNVEV (reference sequence). The V and J ends lost 3 bases and 2 bases, in that order; junction bases with no gene match: 3. The CDR3 sequence: CASSFRGGNYGYTF. The CDR3 nucleotides read TGTGCCAGCAGTTTCAGGGGGGGGAACTATGGCTACACCTTC.

This chain links TRBV4-2 with TRBJ2-1; 8 bases are a match to TRBD2. From germline, CDR1 is LGHNA and CDR2 YNFKEQ. V lost 4 bases, J lost 5 bases, and 7 bases stayed unmatched. CDR3 length: 15 amino acids. CDR3 DNA sequence: TGTGCCAGCAGCCTTAGCGGGAAGGGGAACAATGAGCAGTTCTTC. Residues: CASSLSGKGNNEQFF.

CDR3 amino acids: CASSPVAGDAEQYF. The CDR3 nucleotides read TGTGCCAGCAGCCCCGTAGCGGGAGACGCCGAGCAGTACTTC. The rearrangement uses TRBV7-3 and TRBJ2-7; 9 nucleotides match TRBD2. CDR1 SGHTA and CDR2 FQGTGA come from the germline V gene. This CDR3 is 14 amino acids long. The junction had 8 bases not matched to a gene; V was cut back by 5 bases and J by 6 bases.

This clone came up many times. V and J are TRBV19 and TRBJ1-5; D ambiguous. Germline assignment: CDR1 LNHDA and CDR2 SQIVND (reference sequence). V lost 0 bases and J lost 4, with 13 bases in between. CDR3 length: 16 residues. CDR3 amino acids: CASSIEAGSRNQPQHF. The CDR3 nucleotides read TGTGCCAGTAGTATAGAGGCAGGCAGTAGGAATCAGCCCCAGCATTTT.

This chain joins TRBV6-6 and TRBJ1-5; tentatively, D is TRBD1 (5 bases). Germline CDR1 MNHNY, CDR2 SVGAGI (reference sequence). The CDR3 is 12 amino acids. V was cut by 6 bases and J by 7 bases, with 10 bases left in between. CDR3 coding DNA: TGTGCCAGCAGGGGGGGGGACCAGCCCCAGCATTTT. It is translated as CASRGGDQPQHF.

The rearrangement uses TRBV7-9 and TRBJ2-7; D is undetermined. V lost 5 bases to trimming and J lost 2 bases, with 16 bases between them. The CDR3 runs to 15 residues. Germline V lookup: CDR1 SEHNR, CDR2 FQNEAQ (reference sequence). The CDR3 loop reads CASSGPRYNPYEQYF. The CDR3 DNA reads TGTGCCAGCAGCGGACCTAGGTATAACCCCTACGAGCAGTACTTC.

For the CDR3, the DNA is TGTGCCAGCAGCCCCAGGGGGGGGCAGGGAGCGCGCAGCACTGAAGCTTTCTTT. It is translated as CASSPRGGQGARSTEAFF. The chain recombines TRBV9 with TRBJ1-1; 7 bases agree with TRBD1. V lost 4 bases, J lost 4 bases, and 19 bases stayed unmatched. Germline lookup yields CDR1 SGDLS and CDR2 YYNGEE. This CDR3 contains 18 residues.